A selection of T cell receptor beta chains follows, all from one sample in a study of cytomegalovirus exposure and HLA in healthy donors. The assay was immunoSEQ multiplex PCR, and TCRdb's table has in-frame clones only and misses some. The top ten clones hold approximately 1.1% of a sample with 100,000 to 150,000 clones, nearly 90% of them seen once. Specimen: PBMCs. The receptors derive from a woman aged 18-29 years in good health and CMV-seronegative. Each CDR3 is given with its conserved first and last residue. Fields, in order: V gene, D gene, J gene, clone size, CDR3 protein, CDR3 DNA. The D gene is left open where the match is weak. Part of the rows lack a size; the others show once, few, many or a class for expanded clones.

V: TRBV7-9
D: NA
J: TRBJ1-4
size: once
CDR3: CASMKQEGKLFF
DNA: TGTGCCAGCATGAAACAGGAAGGAAAACTGTTTTTT

V: TRBV30
D: NA
J: TRBJ2-1
size: once
CDR3: CAWSVYGTGSYNEQFF
DNA: TGTGCCTGGAGTGTATATGGGACTGGCTCCTACAATGAGCAGTTCTTC

V: TRBV6-6
D: NA
J: TRBJ1-1
size: NA
CDR3: CASRLPAGLPNTEAFF
DNA: TGTGCCAGCAGGCTACCCGCGGGACTTCCCAACACTGAAGCTTTCTTT

V: TRBV4-3
D: TRBD2
J: TRBJ2-1
size: NA
CDR3: CASSQAWTSSNEQFF
DNA: TGCGCCAGCAGCCAAGCATGGACTAGCAGCAATGAGCAGTTCTTC

V: TRBV19
D: TRBD1
J: TRBJ1-2
size: NA
CDR3: CASTPSGTGAVLPYGYTF
DNA: TGTGCCAGTACGCCGTCCGGGACAGGGGCCGTGCTCCCCTATGGCTACACCTTC

V: TRBV30
D: TRBD2
J: TRBJ2-5
size: NA
CDR3: CAWELAGGPETQYF
DNA: TGTGCCTGGGAACTAGCGGGGGGGCCAGAGACCCAGTACTTC

V: TRBV2
D: NA
J: TRBJ1-2
size: once
CDR3: CASSRSGGYTF
DNA: TGTGCCAGCAGTCGTAGTGGTGGCTACACCTTC

V: TRBV6-5
D: NA
J: TRBJ1-6
size: NA
CDR3: CASSYSRSGVGPLHF
DNA: TGTGCCAGCAGTTATTCGCGGTCAGGGGTTGGGCCCCTCCACTTT

V: TRBV7-9
D: TRBD1
J: TRBJ1-2
size: NA
CDR3: CASSLGQGASNGYTF
DNA: TGTGCCAGCAGCCTGGGACAGGGGGCTTCAAATGGCTACACCTTC

V: TRBV18
D: NA
J: TRBJ1-1
size: NA
CDR3: CASSLQGFGNTEAFF
DNA: TGTGCCAGCTCACTACAGGGATTTGGGAACACTGAAGCTTTCTTT

V: TRBV7-6
D: NA
J: TRBJ2-2
size: NA
CDR3: CASSPPQGPNTGELFF
DNA: TGTGCCAGCAGCCCTCCGCAGGGCCCGAACACCGGGGAGCTGTTTTTT

V: TRBV7-8
D: NA
J: TRBJ1-5
size: NA
CDR3: CASSLEEGYGGYSNQPQHF
DNA: TGTGCCAGCAGCTTAGAGGAAGGTTATGGGGGCTATAGCAATCAGCCCCAGCATTTT

V: TRBV28
D: NA
J: TRBJ1-1
size: NA
CDR3: CASSSSGVGTEAFF
DNA: TGTGCCAGCAGTTCCTCAGGGGTAGGCACTGAAGCTTTCTTT

V: TRBV10-1
D: NA
J: TRBJ1-3
size: NA
CDR3: CASSESKGARGNTIYF
DNA: TGCGCCAGCAGTGAGTCGAAAGGGGCTCGTGGAAACACCATATATTTT

V: TRBV18
D: TRBD1
J: TRBJ1-2
size: NA
CDR3: CASSPAGQGSYGYTF
DNA: TGTGCCAGCTCACCGGCGGGACAGGGCAGCTATGGCTACACCTTC

V: TRBV2
D: NA
J: TRBJ1-6
size: few
CDR3: CASSGQWNSPLHF
DNA: TGTGCCAGCAGCGGACAGTGGAATTCACCCCTCCACTTT

V: TRBV28
D: NA
J: TRBJ1-3
size: NA
CDR3: CASSPGGRAGNTIYF
DNA: TGTGCCAGCAGTCCGGGGGGACGCGCTGGAAACACCATATATTTT

V: TRBV5-4
D: TRBD2
J: TRBJ2-3
size: NA
CDR3: CASGAGSGSTDTQYF
DNA: TGTGCCAGCGGGGCTGGTAGCGGGAGTACAGATACGCAGTATTTT

V: TRBV23-1
D: TRBD1
J: TRBJ1-5
size: NA
CDR3: CASGKQGDSNQPQHF
DNA: TGCGCCAGCGGCAAACAGGGGGATAGCAATCAGCCCCAGCATTTT

V: TRBV9
D: NA
J: TRBJ2-7
size: NA
CDR3: CASSPRTGDGSEQYF
DNA: TGTGCCAGCAGCCCCAGAACGGGGGACGGCTCCGAGCAGTACTTC

V: TRBV6-6
D: NA
J: TRBJ2-2
size: NA
CDR3: CASSSLDRSAGELFF
DNA: TGTGCCAGCAGTTCACTCGACAGGTCCGCTGGGGAGCTGTTTTTT

V: TRBV5-5
D: TRBD1
J: TRBJ2-1
size: NA
CDR3: CASSSTRDRAHNEQFF
DNA: TGTGCCAGCAGTTCGACCCGGGACAGGGCCCACAATGAGCAGTTCTTC

V: TRBV9
D: NA
J: TRBJ2-1
size: NA
CDR3: CASSVAVNLGQYNEQFF
DNA: TGTGCCAGCAGCGTAGCTGTTAACCTGGGCCAGTACAATGAGCAGTTCTTC

V: TRBV6-1
D: NA
J: TRBJ1-2
size: NA
CDR3: CASSEDSNGYYGYTF
DNA: TGTGCCAGCAGTGAAGATAGTAACGGTTACTATGGCTACACCTTC

V: TRBV6-1
D: TRBD1
J: TRBJ1-1
size: NA
CDR3: CASSQDRGLAEAFF
DNA: TGTGCCAGCAGCCAGGACAGGGGGCTGGCTGAAGCTTTCTTT

V: TRBV6-5
D: NA
J: TRBJ2-6
size: NA
CDR3: CASSLTGTGANVLTF
DNA: TGTGCCAGCAGTCTAACAGGGACTGGGGCCAACGTCCTGACTTTC

V: TRBV6-1
D: NA
J: TRBJ2-7
size: few
CDR3: CASRERELAYEQYF
DNA: TGTGCCAGCAGGGAAAGGGAGTTAGCCTACGAGCAGTACTTC

V: TRBV5-4
D: TRBD2
J: TRBJ2-3
size: NA
CDR3: CASSLVDLAGADTQYF
DNA: TGTGCCAGCAGCTTGGTCGATCTAGCGGGAGCAGATACGCAGTATTTT

V: TRBV7-8
D: TRBD1
J: TRBJ2-5
size: NA
CDR3: CASSFGTGWETQYF
DNA: TGTGCCAGCAGCTTCGGGACAGGGTGGGAGACCCAGTACTTC

V: TRBV7-2
D: TRBD1
J: TRBJ1-3
size: NA
CDR3: CASSLLTGIGNTIYF
DNA: TGTGCCAGCAGCTTATTGACAGGGATCGGAAACACCATATATTTT

V: TRBV10-1
D: TRBD2
J: TRBJ2-7
size: NA
CDR3: CASSAGTNYEQYF
DNA: TGCGCCAGCAGCGCCGGGACTAACTACGAGCAGTACTTC

V: TRBV13
D: NA
J: TRBJ2-1
size: once
CDR3: CASSSTGSNEQFF
DNA: TGTGCCAGCAGCTCGACAGGCTCCAATGAGCAGTTCTTC

V: TRBV5-1
D: TRBD1
J: TRBJ1-2
size: once
CDR3: CASSLYDRVRINYGYTF
DNA: TGCGCCAGCAGCTTGTACGACAGGGTGCGGATCAACTATGGCTACACCTTC

V: TRBV15
D: NA
J: TRBJ1-5
size: NA
CDR3: CATSRKQGESNQPQHF
DNA: TGTGCCACCAGCAGAAAACAGGGAGAAAGCAATCAGCCCCAGCATTTT

V: TRBV27
D: TRBD1
J: TRBJ1-5
size: few
CDR3: CASSYRGSNQPQHF
DNA: TGTGCCAGCAGCTACAGGGGTAGCAATCAGCCCCAGCATTTT

V: TRBV2
D: NA
J: TRBJ1-3
size: NA
CDR3: CASSDQGFGNTIYF
DNA: TGTGCCAGCAGTGATCAGGGGTTCGGAAACACCATATATTTT

V: TRBV28
D: TRBD1
J: TRBJ1-6
size: NA
CDR3: CASSMGQGSSPLHF
DNA: TGTGCCAGCAGTATGGGACAGGGGTCTTCACCCCTCCACTTT

V: TRBV5-1
D: NA
J: TRBJ2-1
size: NA
CDR3: CASSLAGQPSYNEQFF
DNA: TGCGCCAGCAGCTTGGCCGGACAGCCCTCCTACAATGAGCAGTTCTTC

V: TRBV7-2
D: TRBD2
J: TRBJ2-7
size: NA
CDR3: CASTLLAGVWYEQYF
DNA: TGTGCCAGCACCCTACTAGCGGGAGTTTGGTACGAGCAGTACTTC

V: TRBV9
D: TRBD2
J: TRBJ2-1
size: NA
CDR3: CASSVAVLAGAPSSYNEQFF
DNA: TGTGCCAGCAGCGTAGCCGTGCTAGCGGGGGCCCCGAGCTCCTACAATGAGCAGTTCTTC

V: TRBV2
D: NA
J: TRBJ2-7
size: NA
CDR3: CATGGSGTSYEQYF
DNA: TGTGCCACTGGCGGGTCCGGGACTTCCTACGAGCAGTACTTC

V: TRBV19
D: NA
J: TRBJ2-5
size: NA
CDR3: CASSVKRSQETQYF
DNA: TGTGCCAGTAGTGTTAAGAGGAGCCAAGAGACCCAGTACTTC

V: TRBV28
D: NA
J: TRBJ1-1
size: NA
CDR3: CASSTTARPTGGTEAFF
DNA: TGTGCCAGCAGTACCACCGCTAGACCCACGGGGGGCACTGAAGCTTTCTTT

V: TRBV28
D: TRBD1
J: TRBJ1-5
size: NA
CDR3: CASSSGQGDRPQHF
DNA: TGTGCCAGCAGTTCGGGACAGGGGGATCGGCCCCAGCATTTT

V: TRBV14
D: NA
J: TRBJ2-1
size: NA
CDR3: CASSQDMSPYNEQFF
DNA: TGTGCCAGCAGCCAAGATATGAGCCCCTACAATGAGCAGTTCTTC

V: TRBV6-1
D: NA
J: TRBJ1-5
size: NA
CDR3: CASSEGVSGNQPQHF
DNA: TGTGCCAGCAGTGAAGGAGTATCGGGAAATCAGCCCCAGCATTTT

V: TRBV4-3
D: NA
J: TRBJ2-2
size: NA
CDR3: CASSQGSGRGTGELFF
DNA: TGCGCCAGCAGCCAAGGATCCGGTCGAGGCACCGGGGAGCTGTTTTTT

V: TRBV4-3
D: TRBD1
J: TRBJ2-6
size: NA
CDR3: CASSQDRQGAAPLTF
DNA: TGCGCCAGCAGCCAAGATCGACAGGGGGCGGCACCGCTGACTTTC

V: TRBV5-1
D: TRBD2
J: TRBJ2-5
size: NA
CDR3: CASSLTPGLAGGETQYF
DNA: TGCGCCAGCAGCCTTACCCCTGGACTAGCGGGAGGTGAGACCCAGTACTTC

V: TRBV28
D: TRBD1
J: TRBJ1-2
size: NA
CDR3: CASRPPGTAYGYTF
DNA: TGTGCCAGCAGACCCCCCGGGACAGCTTATGGCTACACCTTC